This TCR beta chain is drawn from a study of T cell responses to AZD1222 COVID-19 vaccine. Study-level background: Second-dose intervals of approximately 4 or approximately 12 weeks were pooled.

The CDR3 runs to 15 residues. Study-level points and caveats: Spike-specific TCR breadth and depth grew following two AZD1222 doses.

Comment on this clone: The antigen is not known.

Here immunoSEQ multiplex PCR was the method, and the copy in TCRdb shows in-frame clones only, minus some. The sample contains some 150,000 clones, roughly 90% of which appear only once. The TCR comes from an adult in good health. This chain joins TRBV12-2 and TRBJ2-1; the table's D gene call, TRBD2, was not cross checked with the DNA. TRBV12-2 is a pseudogene segment. The sample in question was peripheral blood, obtained on day 0 of AZD1222 vaccination. CDR3 residues: CASRPPSTSNCEQFF. For the CDR3, the DNA is TGTGCAAGTCGCCCCCCGTCCACTAGTAATTGTGAGCAGTTCTTC.